Listed below are T cell receptor beta chains from one sample, sequenced in a study of Ad26.COV2.S vaccination and SARS-CoV-2 variants. Generated by immunoSEQ multiplex PCR, the TCRdb table keeps only in-frame clones and is missing some. The profile shows about 460,000 clones, roughly nine tenths of them singletons. Specimen: peripheral blood, collected in a trial of Ad26.COV2.S vaccine versus placebo. The receptors come from a person between 18 and 65 years old who received the Ad26.COV2.S COVID-19 vaccine or a placebo. CDR3s include the opening cysteine and the closing phenylalanine or tryptophan. Each record gives: clone size, D gene, V gene, J gene, CDR3 DNA, CDR3 protein. The D gene is left open where the match is weak. A clone size is listed for some rows: how often the clone was seen (once, few, many), or a class if it is expanded.

once	TRBD2	TRBV9	TRBJ2-2	TGTGCCAGCAGCTCTTGGACTAGCGGGACCGGGGAGCTGTTTTTT	CASSSWTSGTGELFF
NA	NA	TRBV12-3/TRBV12-4	TRBJ2-3	TGTGCCAGCAGTTTACTAGCGACAGATACGCAGTATTTT	CASSLLATDTQYF
NA	TRBD1	TRBV29-1	TRBJ2-1	TGCAGCGCTCGAGGGGACAGGGCGTTGAATGAGCAGTTCTTC	CSARGDRALNEQFF
once	NA	TRBV19	TRBJ1-2	TGTGCCAGTAGTATAAGGGCAGGGGACGGCTACACCTTC	CASSIRAGDGYTF
NA	NA	TRBV10-3	TRBJ2-1	TGTGCCATCAGTGAGTCTGGGGGGAGAGACTACAATGAGCAGTTCTTC	CAISESGGRDYNEQFF
NA	TRBD2	TRBV7-3	TRBJ2-7	TGTGCCAGCACCTCAGCGGGGAACTCCTACGAGCAGTACTTC	CASTSAGNSYEQYF
NA	TRBD2	TRBV10-3	TRBJ2-1	TGTGCCATCACCGGGGGTAGCGGGAGTCAGGGTGAGCAGTTCTTC	CAITGGSGSQGEQFF
NA	TRBD1	TRBV27	TRBJ1-5	TGTGCCAGCAGTTGGGACAGTGGCAATCAGCCCCAGCATTTT	CASSWDSGNQPQHF
NA	NA	TRBV25-1	TRBJ2-3	TGTGCCAGCAGTGTAACTGATACGCAGTATTTT	CASSVTDTQYF
NA	NA	TRBV29-1	TRBJ2-1	TGCAGCGTTGATTGGCGGGGAGGTGAGCAGTTCTTC	CSVDWRGGEQFF
NA	NA	TRBV7-9	TRBJ1-1	TGTGCCAGCAGCTCGGGACGAATGAACACTGAAGCTTTCTTT	CASSSGRMNTEAFF
NA	NA	TRBV28	TRBJ1-2	TGTGCCAGCATGGGGGCCACTAACTATGGCTACACCTTC	CASMGATNYGYTF
NA	TRBD1	TRBV4-2	TRBJ1-3	TGTGCCAGCAGCCAAGTCGACAGGGGGACGGGAAACACCATATATTTT	CASSQVDRGTGNTIYF
NA	NA	TRBV19	TRBJ1-5	TGTGCCAGTAGTATTAGACAGAATCAGCCCCAGCATTTT	CASSIRQNQPQHF
NA	NA	TRBV5-1	TRBJ2-5	TGCGCCAGCAGCTTGGGGCGGAAAGAGACCCAGTACTTC	CASSLGRKETQYF
NA	NA	TRBV2	TRBJ1-4	TGTGCCAGCAGCGGGCGGACAGTGGTGGCTGAAAAACTGTTTTTT	CASSGRTVVAEKLFF
NA	NA	TRBV28	TRBJ1-1	TGTGCCAGCAGTCTTAGATCTGAAGCTTTCTTT	CASSLRSEAFF
once	TRBD1	TRBV6-5	TRBJ2-5	TGTGCCAGCAGGTTGGACAGGGGTCGGGAGACCCAGTACTTC	CASRLDRGRETQYF
few	NA	TRBV7-9	TRBJ1-3	TGTGCCAGCAGCTTAGGGCGAGGCGGAAACACCATATATTTT	CASSLGRGGNTIYF
NA	NA	TRBV3-1/TRBV3-2	TRBJ1-1	TGTGCCAGCAGTCAGGGGAACACTGAAGCTTTCTTT	CASSQGNTEAFF
NA	NA	TRBV7-2	TRBJ1-1	TGTGCCAGCAGCTTAATGAACACTGAAGCTTTCTTT	CASSLMNTEAFF
NA	TRBD1	TRBV4-2	TRBJ1-2	TGTGCCAGCAGCCAAGATCAAGCAAGGGGGCAGGGACTCATAAACTATGGCTACACCTTC	CASSQDQARGQGLINYGYTF
NA	NA	TRBV20-1	TRBJ1-1	TGCAGTGCCGACCACACTGAAGCTTTCTTT	CSADHTEAFF
NA	TRBD1	TRBV6-6	TRBJ1-1	TGTGCCAGCAGTTCCCTGGGACAGGTGAACACTGAAGCTTTCTTT	CASSSLGQVNTEAFF
NA	NA	TRBV28	TRBJ2-3	TGTGCCAGCAGTAAACAGGGACTGAGCACAGATACGCAGTATTTT	CASSKQGLSTDTQYF
NA	NA	TRBV29-1	TRBJ2-3	TGCAGCGTTGAAGGGATGCAGGGAGGCGCAGATACGCAGTATTTT	CSVEGMQGGADTQYF
NA	NA	TRBV14	TRBJ2-3	TGTGCCAGCAGCCAAGGGGACATTAGCACAGATACGCAGTATTTT	CASSQGDISTDTQYF
NA	TRBD2	TRBV9	TRBJ2-7	TGTGCCAGCAGCCCAAGAGCGGGAGCCGGGACCTACGAGCAGTACTTC	CASSPRAGAGTYEQYF
once	NA	TRBV12-5	TRBJ2-2	TGTGCTAGTGGTTTCCTAGGGAGCGGGGAGCTGTTTTTT	CASGFLGSGELFF
NA	NA	TRBV5-1	TRBJ2-3	TGCGCCAGCAGCACCCCGACAGAAGGAGGGACAGATACGCAGTATTTT	CASSTPTEGGTDTQYF
NA	NA	TRBV11-2	TRBJ1-2	TGTGCCAGCAGGGCCAACGGGGACGGCTACACCTTC	CASRANGDGYTF
NA	NA	TRBV5-4	TRBJ1-1	TGTGCCAGCAGCTTGATGCCTAGTGAAGCTTTCTTT	CASSLMPSEAFF
once	TRBD1	TRBV15	TRBJ1-1	TGTGCCACCAGCAGAGGGGGGAGACAGGGGAGGACTGAAGCTTTCTTT	CATSRGGRQGRTEAFF
NA	NA	TRBV7-9	TRBJ1-4	TGTGCCAGCAGCTTAGCGTTACAGGGAGGCGAAAAACTGTTTTTT	CASSLALQGGEKLFF
NA	NA	TRBV29-1	TRBJ1-1	TGCAGCGTTCTGGTCCGGGGTAGGTCATACACTGAAGCTTTCTTT	CSVLVRGRSYTEAFF
NA	NA	TRBV15	TRBJ2-2	TGTGCCACCAGCAGAGTCTGGGGCAGGGGGAACACCGGGGAGCTGTTTTTT	CATSRVWGRGNTGELFF
NA	NA	TRBV2	TRBJ2-1	TGTGCCAGCAGGCCGGACAGTTCCTACAATGAGCAGTTCTTC	CASRPDSSYNEQFF
NA	NA	TRBV5-5	TRBJ2-7	TGTGCCAGCAGCTTGGAATGGGGGAGCTACGAGCAGTACTTC	CASSLEWGSYEQYF
NA	NA	TRBV10-3	TRBJ2-3	TGTGCCATCAGTGAGTCCAAGATCAGGGGAAATAGAACAGATACGCAGTATTTT	CAISESKIRGNRTDTQYF
few	TRBD1	TRBV19	TRBJ1-1	TGTGCCAGTCAATACAGGGGGAACACTGAAGCTTTCTTT	CASQYRGNTEAFF
NA	NA	TRBV6-1	TRBJ2-3	TGTGCCAGCAGTGATGGGTGGGTTTATGGCACAGATACGCAGTATTTT	CASSDGWVYGTDTQYF
NA	NA	TRBV15	TRBJ1-2	TGTGCCACCAGCAGCGGGGGTGGGGGCTATGGCTACACCTTC	CATSSGGGGYGYTF
NA	NA	TRBV15	TRBJ1-1	TGTGCCACCAGCAGGATGGGGAAGGCCGGGGGCACTGAAGCTTTCTTT	CATSRMGKAGGTEAFF
NA	TRBD2	TRBV28	TRBJ2-1	TGTGCCAGCCAAAAAGGAGGGACTAGCGGGCGGAATGAGCAGTTCTTC	CASQKGGTSGRNEQFF
NA	NA	TRBV9	TRBJ1-6	TGTGCCAGCAGCGGGCCACAGGCGGGGGATTCACCCCTCCACTTT	CASSGPQAGDSPLHF
NA	TRBD1	TRBV29-1	TRBJ2-1	TGCAGCGTCGGACAGGGTTCGAGCTATGTCGATGAGCAGTTCTTC	CSVGQGSSYVDEQFF
NA	NA	TRBV7-9	TRBJ2-7	TGTGCCAGCAGCTTAGCTGCGAAGCCGGGCGAGCAGTACTTC	CASSLAAKPGEQYF
NA	NA	TRBV6-2/TRBV6-3	TRBJ2-2	TGTGCCAGCAGTTACTCGCCTCAGGGTAACGGCGGGGAGCTGTTTTTT	CASSYSPQGNGGELFF
NA	TRBD2	TRBV2	TRBJ2-5	TGTGCCAGCAGTGAGGGGGGGGCCCAGTACTTC	CASSEGGAQYF
NA	NA	TRBV28	TRBJ2-1	TGTGCCAGCACCCCTCTAGGGGCGGGAAACTACAATGAGCAGTTCTTC	CASTPLGAGNYNEQFF
NA	TRBD2	TRBV6-2/TRBV6-3	TRBJ2-5	TGTGCCAGCAGTTATCCCAGCGGGGGCCAAGAGACCCAGTACTTC	CASSYPSGGQETQYF
NA	NA	TRBV4-3	TRBJ2-7	TGCGCCAGCAGCCAAGATTGGGGCCGCTTCACCTACGAGCAGTACTTC	CASSQDWGRFTYEQYF
NA	NA	TRBV27	TRBJ2-3	TGTGCCAGTCGAGCCGTCGGAACAGATACGCAGTATTTT	CASRAVGTDTQYF